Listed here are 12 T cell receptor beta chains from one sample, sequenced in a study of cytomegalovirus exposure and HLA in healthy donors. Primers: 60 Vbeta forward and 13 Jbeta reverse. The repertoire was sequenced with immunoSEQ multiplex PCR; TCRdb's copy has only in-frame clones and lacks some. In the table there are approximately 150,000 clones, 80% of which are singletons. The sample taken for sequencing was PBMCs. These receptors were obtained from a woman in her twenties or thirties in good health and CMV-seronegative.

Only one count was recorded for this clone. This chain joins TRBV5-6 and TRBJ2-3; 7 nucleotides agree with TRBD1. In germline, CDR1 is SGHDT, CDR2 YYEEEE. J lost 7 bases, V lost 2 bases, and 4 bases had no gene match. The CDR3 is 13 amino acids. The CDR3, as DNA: TGTGCCAGCAGCTTCCCACAGGGGAATACGCAGTATTTT. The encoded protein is CASSFPQGNTQYF.

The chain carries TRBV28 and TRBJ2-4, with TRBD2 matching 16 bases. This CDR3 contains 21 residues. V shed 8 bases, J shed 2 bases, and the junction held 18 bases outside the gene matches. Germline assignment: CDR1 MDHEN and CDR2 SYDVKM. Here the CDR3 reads CASGLSPGLAGGLFSKNIQYF. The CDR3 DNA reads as TGTGCCAGCGGATTGAGCCCGGGACTAGCGGGAGGGCTTTTCTCCAAAAACATTCAGTACTTC. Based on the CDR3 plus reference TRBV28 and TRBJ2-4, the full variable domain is DVKVTQSSRYLVKRTGEKVFLECVQDMDHENMFWYRQDPGLGLRLIYFSYDVKMKEKGDIPEGYSVSREKKERFSLILESASTNQTSMYLCASGLSPGLAGGLFSKNIQYFGAGTRLSVL.

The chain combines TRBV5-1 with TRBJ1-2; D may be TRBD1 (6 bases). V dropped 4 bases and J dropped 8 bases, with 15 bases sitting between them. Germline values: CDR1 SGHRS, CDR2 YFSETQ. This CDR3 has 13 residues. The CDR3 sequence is CASSPGQTGGYTF. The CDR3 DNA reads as TGCGCCAGCAGCCCCGGACAGACTGGAGGCTACACCTTC.

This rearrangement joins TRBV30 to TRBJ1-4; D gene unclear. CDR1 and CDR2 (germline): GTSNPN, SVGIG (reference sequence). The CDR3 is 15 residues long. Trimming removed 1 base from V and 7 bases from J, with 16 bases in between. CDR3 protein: CAWSGQLLHGEKLFF. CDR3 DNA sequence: TGTGCCTGGAGTGGCCAGTTACTACATGGTGAAAAACTGTTTTTT. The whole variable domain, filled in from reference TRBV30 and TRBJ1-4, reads SQTIHQWPATLVQPVGSPLSLECTVEGTSNPNLYWYRQAAGRGLQLLFYSVGIGQISSEVPQNLSASRPQDRQFILSSKKLLLSDSGFYLCAWSGQLLHGEKLFFGSGTQLSVL.

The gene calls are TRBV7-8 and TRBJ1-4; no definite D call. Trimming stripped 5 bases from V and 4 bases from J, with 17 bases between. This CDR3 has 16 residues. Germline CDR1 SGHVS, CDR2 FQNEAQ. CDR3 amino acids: CASSPVVGRGNEKLFF. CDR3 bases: TGTGCCAGCAGCCCAGTGGTAGGACGGGGTAATGAAAAACTGTTTTTT. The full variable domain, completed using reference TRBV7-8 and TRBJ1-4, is GAGVSQSPRYKVAKRGQDVALRCDPISGHVSLFWYQQALGQGPEFLTYFQNEAQLDKSGLPSDRFFAERPEGSVSTLKIQRTQQEDSAVYLCASSPVVGRGNEKLFFGSGTQLSVL.

The CDR3 bases are TGTGCCAGCAGCTTGAGGGGGCGACCTAATGAAAAACTGTTTTTT. Translated, it gives CASSLRGRPNEKLFF. This sequence joins TRBV5-8 and TRBJ1-4; TRBD1 agrees at 7 bases. The CDR3 runs to 15 residues. Germline trimming cut 1 base from V and 3 bases from J; bases unmatched to any gene: 3. Germline V gene lookup returns CDR1 SGHTS and CDR2 YDEGEE.

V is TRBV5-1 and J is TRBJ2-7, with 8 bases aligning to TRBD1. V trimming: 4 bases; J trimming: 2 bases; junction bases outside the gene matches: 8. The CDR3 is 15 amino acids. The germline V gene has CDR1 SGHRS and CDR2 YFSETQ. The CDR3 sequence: CASSRGQVPPYEQYF. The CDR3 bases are TGCGCCAGCAGCCGGGGACAGGTCCCGCCCTACGAGCAGTACTTC.

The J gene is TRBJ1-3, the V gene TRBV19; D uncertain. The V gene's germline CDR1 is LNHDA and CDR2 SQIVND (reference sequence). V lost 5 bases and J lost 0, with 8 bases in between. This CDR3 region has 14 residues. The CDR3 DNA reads TGTGCCAGTAGTCGTCCGGGCTCTGGAAACACCATATATTTT. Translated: CASSRPGSGNTIYF.

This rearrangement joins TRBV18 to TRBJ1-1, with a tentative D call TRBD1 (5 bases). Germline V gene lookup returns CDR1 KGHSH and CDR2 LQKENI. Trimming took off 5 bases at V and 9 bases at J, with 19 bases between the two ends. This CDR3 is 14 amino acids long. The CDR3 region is CASSSREGTVKAFF. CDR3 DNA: TGTGCCAGCTCATCACGGGAGGGGACTGTGAAAGCTTTCTTT.

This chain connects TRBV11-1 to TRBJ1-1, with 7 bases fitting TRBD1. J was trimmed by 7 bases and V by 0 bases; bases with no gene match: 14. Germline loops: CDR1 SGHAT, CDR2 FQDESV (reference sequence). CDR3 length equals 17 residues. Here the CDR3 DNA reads TGTGCCAGCAGCTTAGCGCCCGGGACAGTGTTTATCCATGAAGCTTTCTTT. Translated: CASSLAPGTVFIHEAFF.

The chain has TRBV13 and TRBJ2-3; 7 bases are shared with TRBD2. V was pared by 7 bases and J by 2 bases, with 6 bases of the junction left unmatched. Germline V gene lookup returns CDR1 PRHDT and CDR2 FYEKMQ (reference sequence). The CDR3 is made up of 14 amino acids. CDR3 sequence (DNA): TGTGCCAGCACGGAGCGGGACTACACAGATACGCAGTATTTT. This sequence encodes CASTERDYTDTQYF. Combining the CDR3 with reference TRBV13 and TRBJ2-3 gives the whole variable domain AAGVIQSPRHLIKEKRETATLKCYPIPRHDTVYWYQQGPGQDPQFLISFYEKMQSDKGSIPDRFSAQQFSDYHSELNMSSLELGDSALYFCASTERDYTDTQYFGPGTRLTVL.

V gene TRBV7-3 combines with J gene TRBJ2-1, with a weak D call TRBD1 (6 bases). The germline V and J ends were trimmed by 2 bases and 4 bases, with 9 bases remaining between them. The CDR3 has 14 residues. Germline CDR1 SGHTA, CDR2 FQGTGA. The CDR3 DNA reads TGTGCCAGCAGCTTACAAGACAGGTACAATGAGCAGTTCTTC. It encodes CASSLQDRYNEQFF.